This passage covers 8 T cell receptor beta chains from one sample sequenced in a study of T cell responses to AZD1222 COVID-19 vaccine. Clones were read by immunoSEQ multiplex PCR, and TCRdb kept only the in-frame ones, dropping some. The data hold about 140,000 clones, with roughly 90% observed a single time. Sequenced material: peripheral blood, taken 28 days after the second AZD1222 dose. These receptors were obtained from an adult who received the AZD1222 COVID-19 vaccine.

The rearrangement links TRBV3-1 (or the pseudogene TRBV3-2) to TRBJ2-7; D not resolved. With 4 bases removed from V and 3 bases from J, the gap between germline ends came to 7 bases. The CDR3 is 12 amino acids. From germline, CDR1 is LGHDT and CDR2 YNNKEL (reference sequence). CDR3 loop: CASSPYGYEQYF. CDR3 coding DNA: TGTGCCAGCAGCCCCTACGGCTACGAGCAGTACTTC.

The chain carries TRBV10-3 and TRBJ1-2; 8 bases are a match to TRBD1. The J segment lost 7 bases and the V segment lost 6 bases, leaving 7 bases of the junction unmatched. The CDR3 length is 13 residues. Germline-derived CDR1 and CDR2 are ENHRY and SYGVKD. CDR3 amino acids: CAISPQGEGGYTF. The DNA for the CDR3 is TGTGCCATCAGCCCACAGGGGGAGGGTGGCTACACCTTC.

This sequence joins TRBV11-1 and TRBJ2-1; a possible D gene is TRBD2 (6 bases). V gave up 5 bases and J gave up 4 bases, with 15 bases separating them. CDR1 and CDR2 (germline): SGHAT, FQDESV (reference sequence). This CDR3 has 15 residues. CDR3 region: CASSPLRGPYNEQFF. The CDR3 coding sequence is TGTGCCAGCAGCCCCTTGCGGGGACCTTACAATGAGCAGTTCTTC.

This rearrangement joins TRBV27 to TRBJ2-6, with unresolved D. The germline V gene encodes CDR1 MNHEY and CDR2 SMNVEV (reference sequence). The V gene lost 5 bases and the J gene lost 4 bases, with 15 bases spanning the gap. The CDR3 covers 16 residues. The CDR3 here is CASSRASRPGANVLTF. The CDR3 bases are TGTGCCAGCAGTCGGGCATCCAGACCGGGGGCCAACGTCCTGACTTTC.

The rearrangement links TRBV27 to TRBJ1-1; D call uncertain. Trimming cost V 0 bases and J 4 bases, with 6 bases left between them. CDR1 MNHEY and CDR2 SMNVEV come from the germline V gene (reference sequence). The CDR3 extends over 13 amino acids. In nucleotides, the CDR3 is TGTGCCAGCAGTTTATCCGGGTTCACTGAAGCTTTCTTT. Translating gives CASSLSGFTEAFF.

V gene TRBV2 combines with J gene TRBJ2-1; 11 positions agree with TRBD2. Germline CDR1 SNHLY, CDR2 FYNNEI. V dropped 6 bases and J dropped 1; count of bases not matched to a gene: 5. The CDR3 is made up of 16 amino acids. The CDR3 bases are TGTGCCAGCAGGCCTCGACTAGCGGGGTCCTACAATGAGCAGTTCTTC. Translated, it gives CASRPRLAGSYNEQFF.

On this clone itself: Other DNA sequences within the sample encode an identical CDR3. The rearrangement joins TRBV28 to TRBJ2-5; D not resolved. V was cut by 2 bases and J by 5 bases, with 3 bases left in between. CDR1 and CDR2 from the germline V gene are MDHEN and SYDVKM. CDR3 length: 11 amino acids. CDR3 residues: CASSLRETQYF. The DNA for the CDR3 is TGTGCCAGCAGTTTAAGGGAGACCCAGTACTTC.

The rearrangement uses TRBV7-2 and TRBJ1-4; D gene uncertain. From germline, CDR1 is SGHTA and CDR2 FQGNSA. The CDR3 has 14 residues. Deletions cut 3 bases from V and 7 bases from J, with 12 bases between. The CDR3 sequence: CASSLGRASEKLFF. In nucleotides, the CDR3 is TGTGCCAGCAGCTTGGGAAGGGCAAGTGAAAAACTGTTTTTT.